The 20 T cell receptor beta chains given below trace back to one sample, sequenced in a study of cytomegalovirus exposure and HLA in healthy donors. 13 Jbeta primers and 60 Vbeta primers were used for the PCR. The table came from immunoSEQ multiplex PCR; TCRdb's copy has only in-frame clones and leaves some out. This sample has about 160,000 clones, with around 80% found just once. The source material was PBMCs. Every receptor here comes from a woman in her twenties or thirties in good health and CMV-seropositive.

This clone was seen only once. The chain has TRBV19 and TRBJ2-4, with 10 bases that match TRBD1. The CDR3 spans 18 residues. V trimming: 5 bases; J trimming: 2 bases; junction bases outside the gene matches: 12. Germline V gene sequence: CDR1 LNHDA, CDR2 SQIVND (reference sequence). CDR3 region: CASSLRHPGQGTKNIQYF. The CDR3 nucleotides read TGTGCCAGTAGTCTTCGCCATCCGGGACAGGGGACCAAAAACATTCAGTACTTC.

This sequence joins TRBV7-9 and TRBJ1-2; 8 bases fit TRBD1. This CDR3 has 13 residues. The V gene's germline CDR1 is SEHNR and CDR2 FQNEAQ (reference sequence). After removal of 7 bases from V and 6 bases from J, the junction contained 7 bases not matched to a gene. The CDR3 DNA sequence: TGTGCCAGCAACAGGGGGGGTGTGAATGGCTACACCTTC. Translated, it gives CASNRGGVNGYTF.

This clone was seen only once. V usage is TRBV11-3 and J usage is TRBJ1-1, with a possible D match to TRBD1 (5 bases). Trimming removed 5 bases from V and 6 bases from J, with 22 bases in between. The V gene's germline CDR1 is SGHNT and CDR2 YENEEA. This CDR3 contains 16 residues. DNA of the CDR3: TGTGCCAGCAGCCCAGGACACGCGGAAGGAACTTCTGAAGCTTTCTTT. This codes for CASSPGHAEGTSEAFF.

The chain carries TRBV18 and TRBJ1-1; 8 bases line up with TRBD1. CDR1 and CDR2 from the germline V gene are KGHSH and LQKENI. V was pared by 5 bases and J by 3 bases, with 8 bases of the junction left unmatched. This CDR3 is built from 15 residues. CDR3 DNA: TGTGCCAGCTCAGCTGAACAGGGGGGTTACACTGAAGCTTTCTTT. Translation: CASSAEQGGYTEAFF. The whole variable domain, filled in from reference TRBV18 and TRBJ1-1, reads NAGVMQNPRHLVRRRGQEARLRCSPMKGHSHVYWYRQLPEEGLKFMVYLQKENIIDESGMPKERFSAEFPKEGPSILRIQQVVRGDSAAYFCASSAEQGGYTEAFFGQGTRLTVV.

As regards this clone: Different DNA sequences within this sample yield the same CDR3. The CDR3 nucleotides read TGTGCCAGCAGTGAGGGACAGGGTCGGACCGGGGAGCTGTTTTTT. Amino acids: CASSEGQGRTGELFF. This chain links TRBV2 with TRBJ2-2, with 9 bases fitting TRBD1. V was pared by 3 bases and J by 5 bases, with 4 bases of the junction left unmatched. The CDR3 totals 15 residues. Per germline, CDR1 SNHLY and CDR2 FYNNEI.

The rearrangement uses TRBV11-3 and TRBJ2-7, with 11 bases fitting TRBD1. There are 16 residues in the CDR3. V shed 1 base and J 3 bases; nucleotides not matched to a gene: 5. Germline CDR1 reads SGHNT; CDR2 reads YENEEA. As DNA, the CDR3 is TGTGCCAGCAGCTTAGGATCTGGGACAGGGGGCTACGAGCAGTACTTC. It codes for CASSLGSGTGGYEQYF.

The chain has TRBV14 and TRBJ1-1; TRBD1 aligns across 9 bases. This CDR3 has 14 residues. Germline CDR1 is SGHDN and CDR2 is FVKESK. Losses at the gene ends were 5 bases for V and 7 bases for J; bases not matched to a gene: 8. CDR3 nucleotides: TGTGCCAGCAGCTCCCGGGACAGGGCCGTTGAAGCTTTCTTT. Protein product: CASSSRDRAVEAFF.

Only one count was recorded for this clone. The V call is TRBV7-2, the J call TRBJ2-3, with D maybe TRBD2 (7 bases). V lost 5 bases and J lost 3, with 15 bases in between. This CDR3 region has 15 residues. Germline CDR1 SGHTA, CDR2 FQGNSA. CDR3: CASSRGGFRTDTQYF. CDR3 DNA sequence: TGTGCCAGCAGCAGGGGGGGCTTTAGAACAGATACGCAGTATTTT.

This chain joins TRBV10-3 and TRBJ1-5; 9 nucleotides line up with TRBD1. Germline CDR1 is ENHRY and CDR2 is SYGVKD. V lost 2 bases to trimming and J lost 6 bases; unmatched junction nucleotides: 5. The CDR3 totals 15 residues. Here the CDR3 reads CAISETGGVGQPQHF. The CDR3 DNA is TGTGCCATCAGTGAGACAGGGGGCGTAGGTCAGCCCCAGCATTTT.

The chain carries TRBV7-6 and TRBJ2-3; TRBD2 is a possible D gene (6 bases). Germline V gives CDR1 SGHVS, CDR2 FNYEAQ. CDR3 size: 16 residues. Trimming pared 5 bases from V and 0 bases from J, leaving 15 bases between. The CDR3 nucleotides are TGTGCCAGCAGCCCCTGGTCCGGGACTAGCACAGATACGCAGTATTTT. Its protein product is CASSPWSGTSTDTQYF.

The chain combines TRBV5-4 with TRBJ2-5, with D perhaps TRBD2 (6 bases). The CDR3 extends over 14 amino acids. Trimming stripped 2 bases from V and 2 bases from J, with 10 bases between. The germline gives CDR1 SGHNT, CDR2 YYREEE (reference sequence). DNA for the CDR3: TGTGCCAGCAGCTTAGCAGGGACTCAAGAGACCCAGTACTTC. Translated: CASSLAGTQETQYF.

CDR3 DNA sequence: TGCGCCAGCAGCCCCCGTAGCGGGTCTCTCTACGAGCAGTACTTC. Translation: CASSPRSGSLYEQYF. V is TRBV4-3 and J is TRBJ2-7, with 7 nucleotides matching TRBD2. Germline assignment: CDR1 LGHNA and CDR2 YSLEER. This CDR3 region has 15 residues. After removal of 4 bases from V and 3 bases from J, the junction contained 9 bases not matched to a gene.

V and J are TRBV9 and TRBJ1-4, with TRBD1 as a possible D gene (6 bases). This CDR3 comprises 15 residues. Germline V CDR1 and CDR2: SGDLS, YYNGEE. The V end was cut by 4 bases, the J end by 8 bases, with 18 bases between. The CDR3, as DNA: TGTGCCAGCAGCACAGGGAAACAGGAGAGGGAAAAACTGTTTTTT. It encodes CASSTGKQEREKLFF.

This chain uses TRBV30 with TRBJ2-5; no reliable D call. V lost 1 base and J 5 bases, leaving 5 bases between the germline ends. The CDR3 has 11 amino acids. Germline values: CDR1 GTSNPN, CDR2 SVGIG (reference sequence). The CDR3 DNA reads TGTGCCTGGAGTGCCTTGGAGACCCAGTACTTC. This translates into CAWSALETQYF.

The V call is TRBV11-3, the J call TRBJ2-1; 9 nucleotides line up with TRBD2. Germline CDR1 and CDR2: SGHNT and YENEEA. Unmatched junction bases numbered 3, after V lost 3 bases and J lost 9 bases. This CDR3 has 13 amino acids. This CDR3 is CASSFVSGGEQFF. In DNA form, the CDR3 reads TGTGCCAGCAGCTTCGTTAGCGGGGGTGAGCAGTTCTTC.

The chain employs TRBV6-5 and TRBJ1-2, with 10 positions matching TRBD1. CDR1 MNHEY and CDR2 SVGAGI come from the germline V gene. After removal of 6 bases from V and 2 bases from J, the junction contained 3 bases not matched to a gene. This CDR3 comprises 14 residues. This CDR3 is CASRWGQGNYGYTF. For the CDR3, the DNA is TGTGCCAGCAGGTGGGGACAGGGGAACTATGGCTACACCTTC.

There are a few counts of this clone. The V and J genes are TRBV6-6 and TRBJ1-6; 7 positions match TRBD1. The V segment lost 8 bases and the J segment 2 bases; nucleotides outside the gene matches: 6. The CDR3 extends over 15 amino acids. Germline V lookup: CDR1 MNHNY, CDR2 SVGAGI (reference sequence). The CDR3 sequence: CASRDRSTYNSPLHF. The DNA for the CDR3 is TGTGCCAGCCGGGACAGAAGCACCTATAATTCACCCCTCCACTTT.

The V gene is TRBV7-2, the J gene TRBJ2-6; D is perhaps TRBD2 (6 bases). This CDR3 region has 15 residues. Between the trimmed V and J ends, which lost 3 bases and 4 bases, there was a span of 10 bases. Germline CDR1 SGHTA, CDR2 FQGNSA. The CDR3 protein is CASSFGGSGANVLTF. The CDR3 DNA sequence: TGTGCCAGCAGCTTCGGGGGATCCGGGGCCAACGTCCTGACTTTC.

The chain recombines TRBV19 with TRBJ1-5; tentatively, D is TRBD1 (5 bases). V was pared by 3 bases and J by 1 base, with 7 bases between. The CDR3 length is 14 residues. Germline V CDR1 and CDR2: LNHDA, SQIVND (reference sequence). This CDR3 reads CASSIQGSNQPQHF. CDR3 DNA: TGTGCCAGTAGTATTCAGGGCAGCAATCAGCCCCAGCATTTT.

The J gene is TRBJ1-1, the V gene TRBV6-1; D is possibly TRBD1 (6 bases). Germline V lookup: CDR1 MNHNS, CDR2 SASEGT. The CDR3 sequence is 14 residues long. V was trimmed by 6 bases and J by 2 bases, leaving 13 bases between them. CDR3 sequence reads: CASSPTGFNTEAFF. The CDR3 nucleotides read TGTGCCAGCAGCCCGACAGGATTTAACACTGAAGCTTTCTTT.